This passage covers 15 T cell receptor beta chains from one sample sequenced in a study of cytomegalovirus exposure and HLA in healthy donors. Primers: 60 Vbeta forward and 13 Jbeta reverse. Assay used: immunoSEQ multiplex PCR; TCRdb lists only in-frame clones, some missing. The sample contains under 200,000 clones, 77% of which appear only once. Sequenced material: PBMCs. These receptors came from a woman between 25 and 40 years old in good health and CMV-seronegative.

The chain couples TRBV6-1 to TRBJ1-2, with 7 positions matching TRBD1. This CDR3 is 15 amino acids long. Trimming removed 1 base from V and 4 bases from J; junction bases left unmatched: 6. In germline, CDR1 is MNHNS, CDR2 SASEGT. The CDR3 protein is CASSEEAGGVYGYTF. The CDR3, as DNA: TGTGCCAGCAGTGAAGAAGCAGGGGGAGTCTATGGCTACACCTTC.

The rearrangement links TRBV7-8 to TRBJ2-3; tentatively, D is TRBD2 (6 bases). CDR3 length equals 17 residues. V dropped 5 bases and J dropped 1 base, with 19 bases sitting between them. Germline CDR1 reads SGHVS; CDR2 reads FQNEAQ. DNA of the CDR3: TGTGCCAGCAGCGTAGACCCTTTCGGGGGTGGCACAGATACGCAGTATTTT. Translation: CASSVDPFGGGTDTQYF.

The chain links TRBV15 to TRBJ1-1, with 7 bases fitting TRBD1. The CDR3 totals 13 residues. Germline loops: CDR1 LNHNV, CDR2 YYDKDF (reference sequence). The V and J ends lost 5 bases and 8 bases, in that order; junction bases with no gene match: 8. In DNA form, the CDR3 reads TGTGCCACCAGCCTCCTTCGACAGGGAGAAGCTTTCTTT. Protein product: CATSLLRQGEAFF.

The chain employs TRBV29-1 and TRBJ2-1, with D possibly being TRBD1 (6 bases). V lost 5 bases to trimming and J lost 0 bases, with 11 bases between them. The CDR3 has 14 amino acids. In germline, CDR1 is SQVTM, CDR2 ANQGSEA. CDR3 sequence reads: CSVMWGPSYNEQFF. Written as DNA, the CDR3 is TGCAGCGTTATGTGGGGGCCCTCCTACAATGAGCAGTTCTTC.

The CDR3 sequence is CASRPIQGAGELFF. The DNA for the CDR3 is TGTGCCAGCAGACCAATACAGGGGGCCGGGGAGCTGTTTTTT. V gene TRBV2 combines with J gene TRBJ2-2; 8 bases fit TRBD1. Germline V lookup: CDR1 SNHLY, CDR2 FYNNEI. CDR3 length equals 14 residues. V shed 6 bases, J shed 6 bases, and the junction held 6 bases outside the gene matches.

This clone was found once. The CDR3 loop is CASSFGAATYEQYF. The CDR3, as DNA: TGTGCCAGCAGCTTTGGGGCAGCTACCTACGAGCAGTACTTC. The chain joins TRBV7-2 to TRBJ2-7; D may be TRBD1 (5 bases). CDR3 size: 14 residues. Trimming removed 3 bases at V and 2 bases at J, with 11 bases between. In germline, CDR1 is SGHTA, CDR2 FQGNSA.

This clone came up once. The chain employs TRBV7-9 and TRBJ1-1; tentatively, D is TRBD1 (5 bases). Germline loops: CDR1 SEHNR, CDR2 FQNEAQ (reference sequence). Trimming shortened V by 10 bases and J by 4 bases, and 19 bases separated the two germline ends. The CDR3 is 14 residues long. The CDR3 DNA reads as TGTGCCACCATCCTTGGGGCGGTGAGCACTGAAGCTTTCTTT. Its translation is CATILGAVSTEAFF.

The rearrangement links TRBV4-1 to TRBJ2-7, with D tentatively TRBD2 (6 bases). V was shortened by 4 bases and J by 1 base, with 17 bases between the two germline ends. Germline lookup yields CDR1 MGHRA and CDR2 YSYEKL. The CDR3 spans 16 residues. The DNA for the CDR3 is TGCGCCAGCAGCCGGGGGGAAAACAGTAGATCCTACGAGCAGTACTTC. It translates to CASSRGENSRSYEQYF.

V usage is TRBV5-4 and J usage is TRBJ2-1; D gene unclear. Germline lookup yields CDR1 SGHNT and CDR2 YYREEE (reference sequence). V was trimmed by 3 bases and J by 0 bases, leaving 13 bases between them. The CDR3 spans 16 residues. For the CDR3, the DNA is TGTGCCAGCAGCTATCGTCTTAGGAGCTCCTACAATGAGCAGTTCTTC. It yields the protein CASSYRLRSSYNEQFF.

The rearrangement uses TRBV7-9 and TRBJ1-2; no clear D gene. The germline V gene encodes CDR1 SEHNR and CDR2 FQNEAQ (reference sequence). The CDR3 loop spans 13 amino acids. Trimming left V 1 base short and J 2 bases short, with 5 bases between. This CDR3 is CASSLGANYGYTF. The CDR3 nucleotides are TGTGCCAGCAGCTTAGGGGCCAACTATGGCTACACCTTC. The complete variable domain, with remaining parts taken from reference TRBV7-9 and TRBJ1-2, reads DTGVSQNPRHKITKRGQNVTFRCDPISEHNRLYWYRQTLGQGPEFLTYFQNEAQLEKSRLLSDRFSAERPKGSFSTLEIQRTEQGDSAMYLCASSLGANYGYTFGSGTRLTVV.

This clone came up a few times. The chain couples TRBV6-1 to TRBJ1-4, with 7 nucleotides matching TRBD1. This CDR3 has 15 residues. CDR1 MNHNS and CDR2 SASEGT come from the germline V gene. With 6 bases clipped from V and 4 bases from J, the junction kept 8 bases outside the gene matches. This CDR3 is CASSRQGQYNEKLFF. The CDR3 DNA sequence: TGTGCCAGCAGCCGCCAGGGACAGTATAATGAAAAACTGTTTTTT.

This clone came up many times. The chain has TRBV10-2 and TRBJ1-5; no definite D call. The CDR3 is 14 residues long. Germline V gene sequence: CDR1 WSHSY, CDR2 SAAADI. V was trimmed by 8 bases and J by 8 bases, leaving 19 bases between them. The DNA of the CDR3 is TGCGCCAGCGGCCCCGGGATGGGGTGGGAGCCCCAGCATTTT. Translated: CASGPGMGWEPQHF.

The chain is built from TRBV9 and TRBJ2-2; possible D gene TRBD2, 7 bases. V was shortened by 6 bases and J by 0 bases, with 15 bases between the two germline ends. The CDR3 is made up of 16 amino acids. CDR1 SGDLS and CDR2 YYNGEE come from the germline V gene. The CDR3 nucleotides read TGTGCCAGCACAGGGGAGGGGGGGGCGAACACCGGGGAGCTGTTTTTT. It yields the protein CASTGEGGANTGELFF.

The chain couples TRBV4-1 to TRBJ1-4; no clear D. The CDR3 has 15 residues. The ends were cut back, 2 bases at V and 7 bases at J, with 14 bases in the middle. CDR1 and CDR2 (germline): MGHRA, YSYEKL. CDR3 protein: CASSQSSGHLEKLFF. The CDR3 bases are TGCGCCAGCAGCCAATCGTCGGGTCATCTTGAAAAACTGTTTTTT.

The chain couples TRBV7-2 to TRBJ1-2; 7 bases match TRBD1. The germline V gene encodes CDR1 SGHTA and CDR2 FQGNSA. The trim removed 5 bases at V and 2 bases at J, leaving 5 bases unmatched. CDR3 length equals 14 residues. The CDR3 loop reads CASSPDRRNYGYTF. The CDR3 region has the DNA TGTGCCAGCAGCCCGGACAGGAGAAACTATGGCTACACCTTC.